Below are 20 T cell receptor beta chains sequenced from a single sample in a study of identical twins. TCRdb redid the calling of the 5' RACE reads with MiXCR, one entry per CDR3 protein. This table holds about 520,000 distinct CDR3 sequences, around 20% found once. These data were likewise used in another study, on T cells expressing NK-cell markers.

Material: CD4+ T cells sorted from blood. These receptors came from a woman aged 18-30 years in good health.

This clonotype was recorded a few times. This sequence joins TRBV6-5 and TRBJ2-3; D remains unclear. This CDR3 comprises 12 residues. V lost 10 bases and J 5 bases, leaving 13 bases between the germline ends. Germline V gene data show CDR1 as MNHEY and CDR2 as SVGAGI. The CDR3 loop reads CATVNPGDTQYF. The CDR3 DNA sequence: TGTGCCACCGTAAACCCGGGAGATACGCAGTATTTT.

The table lists this clonotype with a few counts. J is TRBJ1-1 and V is TRBV6-5; a weak D match, TRBD1 (5 bases). The CDR3 spans 12 residues. V gave up 7 bases and J gave up 7 bases, with 13 bases separating them. CDR1 MNHEY and CDR2 SVGAGI come from the germline V gene. The CDR3 nucleotides are TGTGCCAGCACTAAGGGACGGGGTGAAGCTTTCTTT. It specifies CASTKGRGEAFF.

This clonotype was found many times. The V and J genes are TRBV4-3 and TRBJ2-2, with 11 bases fitting TRBD2. The CDR3 length is 17 residues. Germline V lookup: CDR1 LGHNA, CDR2 YSLEER. The trim removed 4 bases at V and 7 bases at J, leaving 11 bases unmatched. CDR3 protein: CASSPGLAGGEGGELFF. In DNA form, the CDR3 reads TGCGCCAGCAGCCCGGGCCTAGCGGGAGGAGAGGGCGGGGAGCTGTTTTTT.

This clonotype was picked up many times. This chain's CDR3 is CASRANNNEQFF. CDR3 nucleotide sequence: TGCGCCAGCCGGGCCAACAACAATGAGCAGTTCTTC. The rearrangement links TRBV5-1 to TRBJ2-1, with D unresolved. V was cut by 7 bases and J by 5 bases, with 10 bases left in between. Germline lookup yields CDR1 SGHRS and CDR2 YFSETQ. CDR3 length: 12 amino acids. The whole variable domain, filled in from reference TRBV5-1 and TRBJ2-1, reads KAGVTQTPRYLIKTRGQQVTLSCSPISGHRSVSWYQQTPGQGLQFLFEYFSETQRNKGNFPGRFSGRQFSNSRSEMNVSTLELGDSALYLCASRANNNEQFFGPGTRLTVL.

The chain couples TRBV5-1 to TRBJ2-3; 8 bases are shared with TRBD2. Trimming removed 7 bases from V and 3 bases from J; junction bases left unmatched: 7. Germline V gene lookup returns CDR1 SGHRS and CDR2 YFSETQ. The CDR3 has 14 residues. The CDR3 region is CASGGLASTDTQYF. The CDR3 DNA follows: TGCGCCAGCGGCGGACTAGCTTCGACAGATACGCAGTATTTT. The whole variable domain, filled in from reference TRBV5-1 and TRBJ2-3, reads KAGVTQTPRYLIKTRGQQVTLSCSPISGHRSVSWYQQTPGQGLQFLFEYFSETQRNKGNFPGRFSGRQFSNSRSEMNVSTLELGDSALYLCASGGLASTDTQYFGPGTRLTVL.

This clonotype was observed a few times. The chain uses TRBV9 and TRBJ2-5, with D uncertain. V lost 5 bases, J lost 3 bases, and 20 bases lay in between. Germline V gives CDR1 SGDLS, CDR2 YYNGEE. This CDR3 contains 16 residues. CDR3 sequence (DNA): TGTGCCAGCAGTCAAACCCCCGGACCCCCTAAAGAGACCCAGTACTTC. It specifies CASSQTPGPPKETQYF.

This chain uses TRBV3-1 with TRBJ2-7, with D uncertain. The CDR3 covers 14 residues. Trimming shortened V by 0 bases and J by 2 bases, and 8 bases separated the two germline ends. Germline values: CDR1 LGHDT, CDR2 YNNKEL (reference sequence). The CDR3 DNA reads as TGTGCCAGCAGCCAAGACCCCACAACCTACGAGCAGTACTTC. As protein: CASSQDPTTYEQYF.

The gene calls are TRBV20-1 and TRBJ1-3; D not certain. The germline V gene has CDR1 DFQATT and CDR2 SNEGSKA (reference sequence). The CDR3 contains 14 residues. Trimming cost V 5 bases and J 2 bases, with 13 bases left between them. This CDR3 reads CSAQPRVAGNTIYF. As DNA, the CDR3 is TGCAGTGCTCAACCGCGGGTTGCTGGAAACACCATATATTTT.

In this sample, this clonotype turned up many times. The CDR3 is CAISESGQIKYEQYF. CDR3 DNA: TGTGCCATCAGTGAGTCGGGTCAGATCAAGTACGAGCAGTACTTC. The chain has TRBV10-3 and TRBJ2-7; no definite D call. The CDR3 length is 15 residues. The germline V gene has CDR1 ENHRY and CDR2 SYGVKD. The V end was cut by 0 bases, the J end by 4 bases, with 13 bases between.

The V gene is TRBV4-2, the J gene TRBJ1-1; 11 nucleotides agree with TRBD1. Germline loops: CDR1 LGHNA, CDR2 YNFKEQ. The CDR3 extends over 16 amino acids. V trimming: 0 bases; J trimming: 3 bases; junction bases outside the gene matches: 3. CDR3 residues: CASSQDKGQGDTEAFF. The DNA of the CDR3 is TGTGCCAGCAGCCAAGATAAGGGACAGGGGGACACTGAAGCTTTCTTT.

A few counts support this clonotype. The chain links TRBV12-3 or TRBV12-4 to TRBJ1-2; D unclear. V lost 7 bases and J 4 bases, leaving 13 bases between the germline ends. This CDR3 is built from 13 residues. DNA for the CDR3: TGTGCCAGCAATACCCAGAATACCTATGGCTACACCTTC. This gives the protein CASNTQNTYGYTF.

The chain employs TRBV5-1 and TRBJ1-1, with 12 bases lining up with TRBD1. This CDR3 has 16 amino acids. Germline V lookup: CDR1 SGHRS, CDR2 YFSETQ. With V trimmed by 4 bases and J by 4 bases, 8 bases remained unmatched. The CDR3 here is CASSGGTGGEGTEAFF. The DNA for the CDR3 is TGCGCCAGCAGCGGAGGGACAGGGGGCGAAGGCACTGAAGCTTTCTTT.

The V gene is TRBV18, the J gene TRBJ2-3; possible D gene TRBD1, 6 bases. The CDR3 is made up of 14 amino acids. The germline V gene has CDR1 KGHSH and CDR2 LQKENI. Trimming shortened V by 0 bases and J by 5 bases, and 9 bases separated the two germline ends. The CDR3 protein is CASSPPETGDTQYF. As DNA, the CDR3 is TGTGCCAGCTCACCACCCGAGACAGGAGATACGCAGTATTTT. Full variable domain (rest looked up from reference TRBV18 and TRBJ2-3): NAGVMQNPRHLVRRRGQEARLRCSPMKGHSHVYWYRQLPEEGLKFMVYLQKENIIDESGMPKERFSAEFPKEGPSILRIQQVVRGDSAAYFCASSPPETGDTQYFGPGTRLTVL.

This clonotype was recorded a few times. The rearrangement links TRBV12-3 or TRBV12-4 to TRBJ1-2, with no clear D. The CDR3 has 15 residues. Trimming took 3 bases from V and 0 from J, leaving 11 bases between them. As DNA, the CDR3 is TGTGCCAGCAGTTTTGGACGGATTACTAACTATGGCTACACCTTC. This sequence encodes CASSFGRITNYGYTF.

This clonotype was seen only a few times. This chain links TRBV20-1 with TRBJ2-7; possible D gene TRBD1, 5 bases. Between the trimmed V and J ends, which lost 6 bases and 5 bases, there was a span of 17 bases. The germline gives CDR1 DFQATT, CDR2 SNEGSKA (reference sequence). This CDR3 has 13 amino acids. This chain's CDR3 is CSAPMVGPDEQYF. The CDR3 DNA sequence: TGCAGTGCCCCTATGGTGGGGCCGGACGAGCAGTACTTC.

The sample holds one count of this clonotype. V is TRBV6-5 and J is TRBJ2-3, with 8 bases lining up with TRBD2. V shed 4 bases, J shed 0 bases, and the junction held 3 bases outside the gene matches. Looked up from germline, CDR1 is MNHEY and CDR2 is SVGAGI. The length of the CDR3 is 15 residues. In nucleotides, the CDR3 is TGTGCCAGCAGTTCAGTAGCGGGAAGCACAGATACGCAGTATTTT. This encodes CASSSVAGSTDTQYF.

The chain combines TRBV20-1 with TRBJ2-3; the match to TRBD2 covers 9 bases. Germline assignment: CDR1 DFQATT and CDR2 SNEGSKA (reference sequence). J was trimmed by 2 bases and V by 6 bases; bases with no gene match: 6. The CDR3 loop spans 14 amino acids. CDR3 nucleotides: TGCAGTGCCCCTAGCGGGAATCCCACAGATACGCAGTATTTT. Its protein is CSAPSGNPTDTQYF.

V gene TRBV20-1 combines with J gene TRBJ2-2; unclear D gene. CDR1 and CDR2 from the germline V gene are DFQATT and SNEGSKA (reference sequence). This CDR3 region has 14 residues. V lost 5 bases, J lost 1 base, and 11 bases lay in between. CDR3 region: CSAYLGRNTGELFF. The CDR3, as DNA: TGCAGTGCTTACCTTGGGCGGAACACCGGGGAGCTGTTTTTT.

In its sample, this clonotype was seen a few times. The rearrangement links TRBV20-1 to TRBJ2-7; D is uncertain. This CDR3 has 15 residues. The V and J ends lost 2 bases and 2 bases respectively, with 16 bases between them. From germline, CDR1 is DFQATT and CDR2 SNEGSKA (reference sequence). CDR3 DNA sequence: TGCAGTGCTAGAAACGTCTGGGAACCCACCTACGAGCAGTACTTC. Translation: CSARNVWEPTYEQYF.

This clonotype was observed at least ten times. The V gene is TRBV20-1, the J gene TRBJ2-1; 9 bases line up with TRBD2. After removal of 0 bases from V and 7 bases from J, the junction contained 4 bases not matched to a gene. Germline assignment: CDR1 DFQATT and CDR2 SNEGSKA (reference sequence). The CDR3 is 14 residues long. The CDR3 spells CSARDLAGGNEQFF. CDR3 DNA: TGCAGTGCTAGAGATCTGGCGGGAGGGAATGAGCAGTTCTTC.